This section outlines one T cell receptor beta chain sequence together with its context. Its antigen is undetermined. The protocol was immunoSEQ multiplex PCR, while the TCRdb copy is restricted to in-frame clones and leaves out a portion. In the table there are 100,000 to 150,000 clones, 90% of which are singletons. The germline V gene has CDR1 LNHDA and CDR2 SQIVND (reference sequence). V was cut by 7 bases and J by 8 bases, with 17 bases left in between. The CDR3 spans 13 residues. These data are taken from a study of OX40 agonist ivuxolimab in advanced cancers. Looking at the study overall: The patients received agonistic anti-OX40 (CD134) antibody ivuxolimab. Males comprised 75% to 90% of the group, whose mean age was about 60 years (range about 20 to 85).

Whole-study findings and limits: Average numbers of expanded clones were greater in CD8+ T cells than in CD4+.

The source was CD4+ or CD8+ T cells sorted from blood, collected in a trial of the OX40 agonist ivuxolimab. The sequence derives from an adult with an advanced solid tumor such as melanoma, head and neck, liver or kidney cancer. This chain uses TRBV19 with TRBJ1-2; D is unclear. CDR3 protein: CASTRTLSEGYTF. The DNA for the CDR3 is TGTGCCAGTACTCGGACGTTGTCGGAGGGCTACACCTTC.